This T cell receptor beta chain derives from a study of T cell responses to AZD1222 COVID-19 vaccine. Some clones are missing from TCRdb's copy, which holds only in-frame ones; the method was immunoSEQ multiplex PCR. Here the sample spans about 45,000 clones, roughly 88% being singletons. Germline assignment: CDR1 LNHDA and CDR2 SQIVND (reference sequence). The V and J ends lost 5 bases and 3 bases respectively, with 13 bases between them. The CDR3 spans 15 residues. With regard to this clone: The antigen remains unidentified.

General study results and limits: Regions left unmutated in variants are reportedly the target of nearly half of spike-specific TCRs.

The sequence was collected from an adult who received the AZD1222 COVID-19 vaccine. The V gene is TRBV19, the J gene TRBJ1-4, with D perhaps matching TRBD1 (5 bases). Sequenced material: peripheral blood, taken 28 days after the second AZD1222 dose. CDR3 sequence: CASSLRQSPNEKLFF. DNA of the CDR3: TGTGCCAGTAGTCTGCGACAGAGCCCTAATGAAAAACTGTTTTTT.